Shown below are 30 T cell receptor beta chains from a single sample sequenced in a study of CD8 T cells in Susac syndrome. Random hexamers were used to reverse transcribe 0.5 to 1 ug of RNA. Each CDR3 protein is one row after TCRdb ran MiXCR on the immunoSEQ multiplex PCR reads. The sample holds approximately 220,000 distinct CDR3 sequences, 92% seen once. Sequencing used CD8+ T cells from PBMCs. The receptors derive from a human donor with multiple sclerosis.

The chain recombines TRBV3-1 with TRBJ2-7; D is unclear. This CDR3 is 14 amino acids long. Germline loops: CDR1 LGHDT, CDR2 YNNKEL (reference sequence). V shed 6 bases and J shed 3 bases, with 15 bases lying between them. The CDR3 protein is CASSQTQGHYEQYF. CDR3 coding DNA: TGTGCCAGCAGTCAGACCCAAGGGCACTACGAGCAGTACTTC.

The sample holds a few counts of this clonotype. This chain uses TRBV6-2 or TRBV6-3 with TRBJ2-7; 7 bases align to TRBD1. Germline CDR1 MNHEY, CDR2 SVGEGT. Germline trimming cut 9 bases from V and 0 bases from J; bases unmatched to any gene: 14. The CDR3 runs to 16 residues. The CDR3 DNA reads TGTGCCAGACGACAGGGTATGGACGTCATCTCCTACGAGCAGTACTTC. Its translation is CARRQGMDVISYEQYF.

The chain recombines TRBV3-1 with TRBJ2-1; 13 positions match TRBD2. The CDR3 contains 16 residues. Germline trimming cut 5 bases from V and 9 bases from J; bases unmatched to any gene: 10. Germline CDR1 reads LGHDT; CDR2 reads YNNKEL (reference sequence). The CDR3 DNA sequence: TGTGCCAGCAGCTATTGGACTAGCGGGAGATTGGGTGAGCAGTTCTTC. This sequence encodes CASSYWTSGRLGEQFF.

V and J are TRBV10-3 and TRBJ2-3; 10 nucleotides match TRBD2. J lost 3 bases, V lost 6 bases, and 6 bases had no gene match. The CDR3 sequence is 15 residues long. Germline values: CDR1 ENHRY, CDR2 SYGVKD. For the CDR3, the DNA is TGTGCCATCAGGATGACTAGCGGGTTGACAGATACGCAGTATTTT. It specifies CAIRMTSGLTDTQYF.

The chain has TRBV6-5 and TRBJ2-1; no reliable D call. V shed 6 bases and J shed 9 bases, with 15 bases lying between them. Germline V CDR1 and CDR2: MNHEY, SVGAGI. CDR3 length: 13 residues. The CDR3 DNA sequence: TGTGCCAGCAGCCCATCGAACACGGCTGAGCAGTTCTTC. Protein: CASSPSNTAEQFF.

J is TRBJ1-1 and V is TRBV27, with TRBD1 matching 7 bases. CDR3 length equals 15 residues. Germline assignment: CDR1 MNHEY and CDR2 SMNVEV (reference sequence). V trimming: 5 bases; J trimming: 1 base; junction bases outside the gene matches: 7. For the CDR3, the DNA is TGTGCCAGCAGTGCACCGGACAGGCCGAACACTGAAGCTTTCTTT. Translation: CASSAPDRPNTEAFF.

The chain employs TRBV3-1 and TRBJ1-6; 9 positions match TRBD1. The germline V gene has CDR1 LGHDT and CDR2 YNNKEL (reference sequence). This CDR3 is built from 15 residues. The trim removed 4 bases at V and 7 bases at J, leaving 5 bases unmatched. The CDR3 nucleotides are TGTGCCAGCAGCCCAAAGACAGGGGGGAATTCACCCCTCCACTTT. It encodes CASSPKTGGNSPLHF.

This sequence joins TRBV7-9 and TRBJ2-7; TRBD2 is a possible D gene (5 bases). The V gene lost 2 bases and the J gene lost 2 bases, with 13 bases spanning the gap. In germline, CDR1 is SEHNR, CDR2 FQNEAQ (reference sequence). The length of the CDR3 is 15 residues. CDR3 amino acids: CASSLSDGLTYEQYF. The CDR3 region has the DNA TGTGCCAGCAGCTTAAGTGACGGACTTACCTACGAGCAGTACTTC. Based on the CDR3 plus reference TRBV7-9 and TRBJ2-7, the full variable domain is DTGVSQNPRHKITKRGQNVTFRCDPISEHNRLYWYRQTLGQGPEFLTYFQNEAQLEKSRLLSDRFSAERPKGSFSTLEIQRTEQGDSAMYLCASSLSDGLTYEQYFGPGTRLTVT.

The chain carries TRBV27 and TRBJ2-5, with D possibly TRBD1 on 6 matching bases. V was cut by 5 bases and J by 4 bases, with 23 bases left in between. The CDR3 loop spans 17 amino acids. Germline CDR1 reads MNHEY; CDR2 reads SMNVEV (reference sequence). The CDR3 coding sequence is TGTGCCAGCAGTCCGGGGTGGCAGAGGAGAGGGGGAGAGACCCAGTACTTC. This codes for CASSPGWQRRGGETQYF.

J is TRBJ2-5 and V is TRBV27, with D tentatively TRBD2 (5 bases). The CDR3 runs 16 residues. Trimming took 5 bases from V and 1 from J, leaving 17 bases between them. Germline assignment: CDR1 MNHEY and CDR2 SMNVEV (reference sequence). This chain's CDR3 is CASSPPSSGAQETQYF. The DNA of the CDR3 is TGTGCCAGCAGTCCCCCCTCAAGCGGAGCCCAAGAGACCCAGTACTTC.

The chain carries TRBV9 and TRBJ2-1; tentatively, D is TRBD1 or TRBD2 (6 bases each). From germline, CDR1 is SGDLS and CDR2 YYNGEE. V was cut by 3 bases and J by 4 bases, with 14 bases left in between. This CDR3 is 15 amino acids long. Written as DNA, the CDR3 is TGTGCCAGCAGCGAGGAGGGGGTGCCTTACAATGAGCAGTTCTTC. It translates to CASSEEGVPYNEQFF.

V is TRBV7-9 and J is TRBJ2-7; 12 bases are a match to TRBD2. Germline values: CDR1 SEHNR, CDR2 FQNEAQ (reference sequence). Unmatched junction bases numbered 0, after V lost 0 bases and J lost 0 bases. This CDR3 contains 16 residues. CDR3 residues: CASSLATSGSSYEQYF. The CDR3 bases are TGTGCCAGCAGCTTAGCGACTAGCGGGAGCTCCTACGAGCAGTACTTC. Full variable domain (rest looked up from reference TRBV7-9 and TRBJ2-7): DTGVSQNPRHKITKRGQNVTFRCDPISEHNRLYWYRQTLGQGPEFLTYFQNEAQLEKSRLLSDRFSAERPKGSFSTLEIQRTEQGDSAMYLCASSLATSGSSYEQYFGPGTRLTVT.

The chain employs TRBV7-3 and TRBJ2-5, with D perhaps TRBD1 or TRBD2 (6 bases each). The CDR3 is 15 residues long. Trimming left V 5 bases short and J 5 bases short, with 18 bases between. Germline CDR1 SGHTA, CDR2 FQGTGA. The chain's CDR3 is CASSPWAGHGETQYF. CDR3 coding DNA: TGTGCCAGCAGCCCTTGGGCGGGACACGGGGAGACCCAGTACTTC.

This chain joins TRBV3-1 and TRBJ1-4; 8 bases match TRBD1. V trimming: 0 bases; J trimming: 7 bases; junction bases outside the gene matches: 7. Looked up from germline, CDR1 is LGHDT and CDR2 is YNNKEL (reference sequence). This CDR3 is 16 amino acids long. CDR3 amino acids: CASSQDWGQAGEKLFF. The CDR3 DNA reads TGTGCCAGCAGCCAAGATTGGGGACAGGCAGGTGAAAAACTGTTTTTT.

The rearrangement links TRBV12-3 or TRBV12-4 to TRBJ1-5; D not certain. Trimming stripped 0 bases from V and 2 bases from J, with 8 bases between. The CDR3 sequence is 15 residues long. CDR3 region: CASSLAGRGNQPQHF. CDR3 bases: TGTGCCAGCAGTTTAGCGGGAAGGGGCAATCAGCCCCAGCATTTT.

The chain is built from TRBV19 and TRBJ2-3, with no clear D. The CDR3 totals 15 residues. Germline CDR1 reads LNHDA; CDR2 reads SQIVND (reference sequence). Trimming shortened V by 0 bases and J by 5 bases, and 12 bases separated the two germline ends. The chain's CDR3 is CASSIDLSLLDTQYF. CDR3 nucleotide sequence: TGTGCCAGTAGTATAGACCTATCCCTTTTAGATACGCAGTATTTT.

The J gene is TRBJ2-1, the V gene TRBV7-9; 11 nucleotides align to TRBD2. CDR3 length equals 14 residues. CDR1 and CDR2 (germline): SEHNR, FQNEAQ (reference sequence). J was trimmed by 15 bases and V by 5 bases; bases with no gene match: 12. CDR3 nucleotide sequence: TGTGCCAGCAGCCCGGCCGGACTAGCGGGCCTGGGGTTCTTC. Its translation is CASSPAGLAGLGFF.

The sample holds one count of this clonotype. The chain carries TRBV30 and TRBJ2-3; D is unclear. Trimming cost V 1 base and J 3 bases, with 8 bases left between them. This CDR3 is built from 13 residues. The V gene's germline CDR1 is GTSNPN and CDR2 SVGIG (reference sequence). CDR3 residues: CAWSAAETDTQYF. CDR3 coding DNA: TGTGCCTGGAGTGCGGCGGAAACAGATACGCAGTATTTT.

CDR3 sequence: CASSLGTAAGNTIYF. CDR3 nucleotides: TGTGCCAGCAGTCTAGGGACTGCAGCTGGAAACACCATATATTTT. The gene calls are TRBV12-3 or TRBV12-4 and TRBJ1-3; D is possibly TRBD1 (5 bases). V lost 5 bases and J 2 bases, leaving 13 bases between the germline ends. The CDR3 loop spans 15 amino acids.

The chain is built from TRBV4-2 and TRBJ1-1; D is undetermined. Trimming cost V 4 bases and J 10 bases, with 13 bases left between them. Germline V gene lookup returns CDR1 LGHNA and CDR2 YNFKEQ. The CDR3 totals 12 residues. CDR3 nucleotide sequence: TGTGCCAGCAGCCGAGGACGACGTGGAGCTTTCTTT. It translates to CASSRGRRGAFF.

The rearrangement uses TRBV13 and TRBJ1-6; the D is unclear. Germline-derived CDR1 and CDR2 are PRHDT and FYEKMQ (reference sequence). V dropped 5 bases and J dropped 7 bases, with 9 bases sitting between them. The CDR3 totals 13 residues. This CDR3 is CASSRAQNSPLHF. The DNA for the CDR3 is TGTGCCAGCAGCAGGGCCCAGAATTCACCCCTCCACTTT. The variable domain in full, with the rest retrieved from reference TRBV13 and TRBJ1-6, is AAGVIQSPRHLIKEKRETATLKCYPIPRHDTVYWYQQGPGQDPQFLISFYEKMQSDKGSIPDRFSAQQFSDYHSELNMSSLELGDSALYFCASSRAQNSPLHFGNGTRLTVT.

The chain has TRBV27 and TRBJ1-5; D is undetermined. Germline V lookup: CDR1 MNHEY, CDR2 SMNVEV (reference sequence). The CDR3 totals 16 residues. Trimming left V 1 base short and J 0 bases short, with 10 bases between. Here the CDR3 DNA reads TGTGCCAGCAGTTTATGGGGAGTTGGTAGCAATCAGCCCCAGCATTTT. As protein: CASSLWGVGSNQPQHF.

CDR3 in amino acids: CASSDQGFDEQFF. The DNA for the CDR3 is TGCGCCAGCAGTGATCAGGGTTTCGATGAGCAGTTCTTC. The genes are TRBV10-2 and TRBJ2-1; D is possibly TRBD1 (5 bases). The length of the CDR3 is 13 residues. Between the trimmed V and J ends, which lost 3 bases and 8 bases, there was a span of 11 bases. Germline CDR1 and CDR2: WSHSY and SAAADI.

The CDR3 coding sequence is TGTGCCAGCAGTATCCTTCTCGGTGGGGCCAACGTCCTGACTTTC. Protein product: CASSILLGGANVLTF. The gene calls are TRBV27 and TRBJ2-6; D is unclear. There are 15 residues in the CDR3. The germline CDR1 and CDR2 sequences are MNHEY and SMNVEV (reference sequence). Trimming took off 5 bases at V and 3 bases at J, with 11 bases between the two ends.

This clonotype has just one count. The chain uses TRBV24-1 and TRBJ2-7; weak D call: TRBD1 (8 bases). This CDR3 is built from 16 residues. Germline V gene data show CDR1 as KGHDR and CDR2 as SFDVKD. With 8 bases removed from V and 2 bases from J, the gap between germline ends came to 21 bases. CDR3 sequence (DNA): TGTGCCACCAACATCAGCGGGACAGGCCAGCCCTACGAGCAGTACTTC. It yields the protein CATNISGTGQPYEQYF.

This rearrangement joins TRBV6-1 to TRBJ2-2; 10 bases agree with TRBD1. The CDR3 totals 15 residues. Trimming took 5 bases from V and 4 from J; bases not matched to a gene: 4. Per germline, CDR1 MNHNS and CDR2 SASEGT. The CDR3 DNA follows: TGTGCCAGCAGTCGGGACAGGGGTCGCACCGGGGAGCTGTTTTTT. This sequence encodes CASSRDRGRTGELFF.

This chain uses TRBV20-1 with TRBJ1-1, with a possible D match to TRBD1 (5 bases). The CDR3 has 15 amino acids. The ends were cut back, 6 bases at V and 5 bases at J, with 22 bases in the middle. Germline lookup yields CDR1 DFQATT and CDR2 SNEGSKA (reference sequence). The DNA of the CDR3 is TGCAGTGCCAGGCCCGCCGACATCCCAGGGACTGAAGCTTTCTTT. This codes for CSARPADIPGTEAFF.

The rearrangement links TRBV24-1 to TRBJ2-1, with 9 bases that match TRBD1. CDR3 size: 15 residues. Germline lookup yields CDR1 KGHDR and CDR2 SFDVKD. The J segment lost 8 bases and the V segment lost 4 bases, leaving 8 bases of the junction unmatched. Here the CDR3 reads CATSDLQDRGDEQFF. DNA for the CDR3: TGTGCCACCAGTGACCTACAGGACAGGGGCGATGAGCAGTTCTTC.

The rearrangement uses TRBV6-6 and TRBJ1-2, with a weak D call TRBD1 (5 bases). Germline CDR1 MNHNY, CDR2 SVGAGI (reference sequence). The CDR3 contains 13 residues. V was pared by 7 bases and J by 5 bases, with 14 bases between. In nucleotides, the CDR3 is TGTGCCAGCAACCCAGGGAGGTCGTATGGCTACACCTTC. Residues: CASNPGRSYGYTF.

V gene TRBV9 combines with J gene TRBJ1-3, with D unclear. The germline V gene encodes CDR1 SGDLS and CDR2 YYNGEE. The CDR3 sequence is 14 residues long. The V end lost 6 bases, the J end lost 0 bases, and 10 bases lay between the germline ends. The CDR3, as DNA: TGTGCCAGCACCCGACGGAGCTCTGGAAACACCATATATTTT. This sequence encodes CASTRRSSGNTIYF.